These 29 T cell receptor beta chains were all obtained from the same sample, sequenced in a study of cytomegalovirus exposure and HLA in healthy donors (TCRdb year 2017). The library was built by means of the immunoSEQ multiplex PCR assay. The multiplex PCR relied on a mix of 60 forward primers for TCR Vbeta segments and 13 reverse primers for TCR Jbeta segments. TCRdb took over this immuneACCESS table, retaining in-frame rearrangements with V and J assigned. Such tables are incomplete; in checked studies, under half of the missing clones stem from an unresolved V gene, and the remainder is unexplained. This sample's table carries approximately 200,000 clones. Jointly, the top ten make up less than 0.9% of the sample. Sequencing input: PBMCs. The origin of the receptors is a boy between 5 and 17 years old in good health and CMV-seronegative.

V gene TRBV5-4 combines with J gene TRBJ2-1; TRBD2 matches 10 bases. The ends lost 5 bases at V and 8 bases at J; junction bases unmatched: 7. Germline CDR1 is SGHNT and CDR2 is YYREEE (reference sequence). The CDR3 covers 14 residues. CDR3 in DNA: TGTGCCAGCAGTCCGGGACTAGCGTCCCATGAGCAGTTCTTC. It yields the protein CASSPGLASHEQFF.

The chain combines TRBV5-6 with TRBJ2-7, with D possibly TRBD2 on 7 matching bases. The germline V and J ends were trimmed by 5 bases and 7 bases, with 22 bases remaining between them. Germline CDR1 and CDR2: SGHDT and YYEEEE. This CDR3 has 15 residues. The CDR3 reads CASRAWGGGIGEQYF. The DNA for the CDR3 is TGTGCCAGCAGAGCTTGGGGAGGGGGGATTGGAGAGCAGTACTTC.

The V and J genes are TRBV28 and TRBJ2-6; 7 nucleotides match TRBD1. With V trimmed by 3 bases and J by 0 bases, 5 bases remained unmatched. The CDR3 is 17 amino acids. Per the germline V gene, CDR1 is MDHEN and CDR2 is SYDVKM. CDR3 loop: CASSFGQVGSGANVLTF. Written as DNA, the CDR3 is TGTGCCAGCAGTTTCGGACAGGTCGGCTCTGGGGCCAACGTCCTGACTTTC.

The V gene is TRBV5-6, the J gene TRBJ2-7; TRBD1 matches 7 bases. CDR3 size: 12 residues. The V gene's germline CDR1 is SGHDT and CDR2 YYEEEE. V dropped 0 bases and J dropped 6; count of bases not matched to a gene: 0. In DNA, the CDR3 is TGTGCCAGCAGCTTGGCAGGGGGCGAGCAGTACTTC. This translates into CASSLAGGEQYF.

This chain joins TRBV6-6 and TRBJ2-2, with D unresolved. Germline loops: CDR1 MNHNY, CDR2 SVGAGI (reference sequence). This CDR3 region has 14 residues. V lost 3 bases, J lost 3 bases, and 8 bases lay in between. This chain's CDR3 is CASSYNRDTGELFF. The CDR3 DNA reads TGTGCCAGCAGTTATAATCGGGACACCGGGGAGCTGTTTTTT.

About this clone itself: One end of the junction fails to match germline, which may point to a read error. V is TRBV5-1 and J is TRBJ2-2; 9 bases align to TRBD2. Germline V gene lookup returns CDR1 SGHRS and CDR2 YFSETQ. The CDR3 sequence is 15 residues long. CDR3 sequence reads: CASGLTSGNTGELFF. The CDR3 nucleotides read TGCGCCAGCGGCTTGACTAGCGGTAACACCGGGGAGCTGTTTTTT.

The chain recombines TRBV27 with TRBJ2-1, with 9 bases fitting TRBD2. Germline V gene lookup returns CDR1 MNHEY and CDR2 SMNVEV (reference sequence). V lost 6 bases and J lost 4; bases outside the gene matches: 7. CDR3 length: 15 amino acids. The CDR3 DNA follows: TGTGCCAGCAGGATAAGCGGGGGGCCTTACAATGAGCAGTTCTTC. Translated, it gives CASRISGGPYNEQFF.

This chain links TRBV9 with TRBJ2-3, with 9 bases matching TRBD2. The V segment lost 0 bases and the J segment 9 bases; nucleotides outside the gene matches: 2. CDR3 length equals 13 residues. The germline V gene encodes CDR1 SGDLS and CDR2 YYNGEE. The CDR3 DNA is TGTGCCAGCAGCGTAGCGAGCGGGGGGACGCAGTATTTT. Translating it yields CASSVASGGTQYF.

The chain couples TRBV30 to TRBJ2-1; possible D gene TRBD2, 6 bases. Between the trimmed V and J ends, which lost 0 bases and 5 bases, there was a span of 14 bases. CDR1 and CDR2 (germline): GTSNPN, SVGIG (reference sequence). This CDR3 is built from 15 residues. The CDR3 DNA reads TGTGCCTGGAGTGTCCATAGCGGACTTAACAATGAGCAGTTCTTC. Its translation: CAWSVHSGLNNEQFF. Variable domain in full (rest from reference TRBV30 and TRBJ2-1): SQTIHQWPATLVQPVGSPLSLECTVEGTSNPNLYWYRQAAGRGLQLLFYSVGIGQISSEVPQNLSASRPQDRQFILSSKKLLLSDSGFYLCAWSVHSGLNNEQFFGPGTRLTVL.

The chain is built from TRBV5-4 and TRBJ2-3; D may be TRBD1 (6 bases). V was clipped by 3 bases and J by 0 bases, with 17 bases between them. CDR3 size: 17 residues. Germline V lookup: CDR1 SGHNT, CDR2 YYREEE (reference sequence). CDR3 sequence (DNA): TGTGCCAGCAGCTCAAAACAGGGACGACTGAGCACAGATACGCAGTATTTT. Encoded protein: CASSSKQGRLSTDTQYF.

This chain joins TRBV28 and TRBJ2-5; D call uncertain. The CDR3 length is 15 residues. Trimming cost V 6 bases and J 1 base, with 15 bases left between them. Germline loops: CDR1 MDHEN, CDR2 SYDVKM. In nucleotides, the CDR3 is TGTGCCAGCAGCTCCCCGACCACGGGCCAAGAGACCCAGTACTTC. As protein: CASSSPTTGQETQYF.

The DNA of the CDR3 is TGTGCCAGCAGTTGGGGACAGGGGGCGGAGACCCAGTACTTC. This gives the protein CASSWGQGAETQYF. The chain is built from TRBV28 and TRBJ2-5, with 12 bases lining up with TRBD1. This CDR3 has 14 residues. Germline V gives CDR1 MDHEN, CDR2 SYDVKM. J was trimmed by 5 bases and V by 4 bases; bases with no gene match: 2.

The chain is built from TRBV4-3 and TRBJ2-7; maybe TRBD2 (6 bases). The germline V gene encodes CDR1 LGHNA and CDR2 YSLEER. The CDR3 extends over 16 amino acids. Trimming removed 0 bases at V and 0 bases at J, with 12 bases between. CDR3 nucleotide sequence: TGCGCCAGCAGCCAAGAAGGAGGAGGGAGCTCCTACGAGCAGTACTTC. Its translation: CASSQEGGGSSYEQYF.

The genes are TRBV4-3 and TRBJ1-5; 8 bases fit TRBD1. Germline lookup yields CDR1 LGHNA and CDR2 YSLEER. V shed 1 base and J 4 bases; nucleotides not matched to a gene: 9. The CDR3 runs 17 residues. CDR3 sequence (DNA): TGCGCCAGCAGCCAAGGGGTCACGGACAGGGAGAATCAGCCCCAGCATTTT. Translation: CASSQGVTDRENQPQHF.

The V gene is TRBV30, the J gene TRBJ2-1; the D is unclear. This CDR3 is 11 amino acids long. V shed 0 bases and J shed 6 bases, with 3 bases lying between them. Germline lookup yields CDR1 GTSNPN and CDR2 SVGIG (reference sequence). The DNA of the CDR3 is TGTGCCTGGAGTGTCCTCAATGAGCAGTTCTTC. Translation gives CAWSVLNEQFF.

The chain employs TRBV4-3 and TRBJ1-6, with D possibly matching TRBD1 (5 bases). CDR1 is LGHNA and CDR2 is YSLEER in the germline V gene. The CDR3 is made up of 15 amino acids. V dropped 1 base and J dropped 7 bases, with 11 bases sitting between them. The CDR3 here is CASSQGWDSNSPLHF. The CDR3 DNA sequence: TGCGCCAGCAGCCAAGGGTGGGACTCGAATTCACCCCTCCACTTT.

Written as DNA, the CDR3 is TGTGCCAGCAGTGAGTGGGGTGGAGGTGGCACAGATACGCAGTATTTT. It specifies CASSEWGGGGTDTQYF. This chain connects TRBV25-1 to TRBJ2-3; TRBD2 might be the D (5 bases). The CDR3 is 16 amino acids. Germline lookup yields CDR1 MGHDK and CDR2 SYGVNS. The V end was cut by 3 bases, the J end by 1 base, with 14 bases between.

The J gene is TRBJ1-6, the V gene TRBV11-2; tentative D call: TRBD1 (5 bases). Germline V gene sequence: CDR1 SGHAT, CDR2 FQNNGV. CDR3 length: 15 amino acids. Trimming left V 6 bases short and J 8 bases short, with 17 bases between. The CDR3, as DNA: TGTGCCAGCAGACGAGTGGGCAGGGCCGATTCACCCCTCCACTTT. Protein sequence: CASRRVGRADSPLHF.

This rearrangement joins TRBV4-3 to TRBJ2-5; 7 bases map to TRBD2. The CDR3 spans 15 residues. Germline CDR1 and CDR2: LGHNA and YSLEER. With V trimmed by 4 bases and J by 4 bases, 9 bases remained unmatched. In DNA form, the CDR3 reads TGCGCCAGCAGCCGCCAACGGAGGGAGGGAGAGACCCAGTACTTC. Its translation: CASSRQRREGETQYF.

This rearrangement joins TRBV2 to TRBJ2-5, with 11 bases lining up with TRBD2. Germline V CDR1 and CDR2: SNHLY, FYNNEI. Unmatched junction bases numbered 7, after V lost 6 bases and J lost 1 base. The CDR3 consists of 16 residues. The CDR3 here is CASSATSGGPQETQYF. As DNA, the CDR3 is TGTGCCAGCAGCGCTACTAGCGGGGGCCCCCAAGAGACCCAGTACTTC.

J is TRBJ2-7 and V is TRBV11-2; D gene unclear. Germline CDR1 SGHAT, CDR2 FQNNGV. V was cut by 0 bases and J by 1 base, with 7 bases left in between. There are 14 residues in the CDR3. CDR3 sequence (DNA): TGTGCCAGCAGCTTAGATGCAGAATCCTACGAGCAGTACTTC. This translates into CASSLDAESYEQYF.

The chain links TRBV19 to TRBJ2-5; no definite D call. V lost 1 base to trimming and J lost 5 bases, with 8 bases between them. The CDR3 length is 13 residues. Germline CDR1 reads LNHDA; CDR2 reads SQIVND (reference sequence). The CDR3 is CASSIGLRETQYF. CDR3 nucleotides: TGTGCCAGTAGTATAGGGTTACGGGAGACCCAGTACTTC.

In regard to this clone: A junction end diverges from the germline sequence, so it may reflect a read error. The V gene is TRBV20-1, the J gene TRBJ2-5, with a possible D match to TRBD1 (6 bases). Germline V gene lookup returns CDR1 DFQATT and CDR2 SNEGSKA (reference sequence). The CDR3 extends over 9 amino acids. In DNA, the CDR3 is TGCAGTGCGGGGGCGACCCGGTACTTC. Its protein product is CSAGATRYF.

The V call is TRBV5-1, the J call TRBJ2-1; 9 bases map to TRBD2. The CDR3 spans 15 residues. Trimming removed 0 bases from V and 7 bases from J; junction bases left unmatched: 5. Germline-derived CDR1 and CDR2 are SGHRS and YFSETQ. The CDR3 bases are TGCGCCAGCAGCTTGGAGTTGCGGGGGGGGAATGAGCAGTTCTTC. It is translated as CASSLELRGGNEQFF.

The V gene is TRBV9, the J gene TRBJ2-5; 12 bases agree with TRBD2. Germline V lookup: CDR1 SGDLS, CDR2 YYNGEE. This CDR3 spans 15 amino acids. Trimming removed 4 bases from V and 4 bases from J; junction bases left unmatched: 5. The CDR3: CASSPSGGGPETQYF. The CDR3 DNA sequence: TGTGCCAGCAGCCCTAGCGGGGGGGGTCCAGAGACCCAGTACTTC.

The rearrangement joins TRBV7-6 to TRBJ1-4; D might be TRBD1 (5 bases). Germline V gene data show CDR1 as SGHVS and CDR2 as FNYEAQ. The CDR3 is 14 residues long. V lost 3 bases, J lost 4 bases, and 9 bases lay in between. In DNA form, the CDR3 reads TGTGCCAGCAGCTTTGGGGGGATTAATGAAAAACTGTTTTTT. Translated, it gives CASSFGGINEKLFF.

The chain recombines TRBV5-3 with TRBJ2-5; 11 bases map to TRBD2. TRBV5-3 is an ORF, with its function uncertain. The CDR3 has 19 residues. With V trimmed by 3 bases and J by 3 bases, 16 bases remained unmatched. The CDR3 is CARSSGRASGGRGKETQYF. CDR3 DNA: TGTGCCAGAAGCTCTGGGAGGGCTAGCGGGGGGCGGGGAAAAGAGACCCAGTACTTC.

The chain couples TRBV25-1 to TRBJ1-1; no reliable D call. This CDR3 has 16 amino acids. Per germline, CDR1 MGHDK and CDR2 SYGVNS. V was clipped by 1 base and J by 10 bases, with 22 bases between them. The CDR3 DNA reads TGTGCCAGCAGTGAATCGTCGGGAACACTTCCGAAAAGAGCTTTCTTT. It translates to CASSESSGTLPKRAFF.

Here the CDR3 reads CASSPGDPSTDTQYF. The CDR3 DNA sequence: TGCGCCAGCAGCCCAGGGGACCCTAGCACAGATACGCAGTATTTT. This chain connects TRBV5-1 to TRBJ2-3, with D perhaps TRBD1 (6 bases). Trimming stripped 4 bases from V and 0 bases from J, with 12 bases between. The CDR3 loop spans 15 amino acids. CDR1 is SGHRS and CDR2 is YFSETQ in the germline V gene.